This TCR beta chain was identified in a study of T cells after yellow fever vaccination. Study-level results: CD4 and CD8 compartments shared a small share of clonotypes. Reappearance after the booster was seen for most primary-vaccination clones, at approximately 97% CD4 and 85% to 90% CD8.

Universal primer sites and UMIs were introduced during 5'RACE template-switching synthesis of TCR cDNA. One entry per CDR3 protein, called by TCRdb with MiXCR from the 5' RACE reads. This sample has a few hundred thousand distinct CDR3 sequences; approximately 6.7% occur once, and the top ten carry about 1%. Regarding this clonotype: The antigen is unknown.

CDR3 length equals 12 residues. Trimming at V came to 3 bases and at J to 7 bases, leaving 1 base not matched to a gene. The V gene's germline CDR1 is WSHSY and CDR2 SAAADI. Material: CD4+ T cells sorted from PBMCs, obtained on the day of the yellow fever booster vaccination. The clonotype comes from a man aged 25 to 45 who received the YFV17D yellow fever vaccine. This chain uses TRBV10-2 with TRBJ1-2, with 8 positions matching TRBD1. DNA for the CDR3: TGCGCCAGCAGTGAACAGGGGGGTGGCTACACCTTC. Protein: CASSEQGGGYTF.